This T cell receptor (beta chain) comes out of a study of blood T cells in healthy people across ages. In regard to this clonotype: The antigen is unknown.

Using a J-beta primer mix together with a sample-barcoded 5' primer, a second PCR was run for 7 to 11 cycles. TCRdb reanalysed the 5' RACE reads using MiXCR and keeps one entry per CDR3 protein. The table lists about 1.4 million distinct CDR3 sequences, around 55% of them singletons. The study, taken as a whole, reports: Diversity figures derived from one million T cells were judged to underestimate the true value.

Germline CDR1 reads SEHNR; CDR2 reads FQNEAQ (reference sequence). With V trimmed by 8 bases and J by 11 bases, 17 bases remained unmatched. The CDR3 is 14 amino acids. The receptor was isolated from a young man in good health. The chain uses TRBV7-9 and TRBJ1-1, with TRBD1 matching 7 bases. The sample comprised blood. This CDR3 is CASWGTAPTGVAFF. CDR3 nucleotides: TGTGCCAGCTGGGGGACAGCGCCAACCGGGGTTGCTTTCTTT.